These 32 T cell receptor beta chains came from one sample sequenced in a study of spatial heterogeneity in lung cancer (dated by TCRdb to about 2019). What the time point label conveys for this sample: sample taken at primary tumor resection. Receptors were amplified or captured by 5' RACE. Sequenced using a NextSeq 500. TCRdb cleaned the public reads at Q25 with fastp, built clones with MiXCR and kept in-frame beta chains. Entries that share a CDR3 protein sequence are merged under the most common genes and DNA. The sample profile shows some 20,000 distinct CDR3 sequences; less than 3.5% of them were found once. The biggest ten clones account for 25% to 35% of the sample. The sequencing used PBMCs, collected at surgery. These receptors were obtained from a female donor with early-stage non-small cell lung cancer.

At least ten counts were recorded for this clonotype. J is TRBJ2-1 and V is TRBV6-2 or TRBV6-3, with D perhaps being TRBD1 or TRBD2 (5 bases each). The CDR3 extends over 17 amino acids. Between the trimmed V and J ends, which lost 5 bases and 1 base, there was a span of 18 bases. Germline V gene data show CDR1 as MNHEY and CDR2 as SVGEGT. CDR3 residues: CASSPRKTGTSYNEQFF. Here the CDR3 DNA reads TGTGCCAGCAGTCCACGTAAAACGGGGACGTCCTACAATGAGCAGTTCTTC.

This clonotype has a count of ten or more. The chain uses TRBV20-1 and TRBJ2-1; 8 positions match TRBD2. The CDR3 sequence is 17 residues long. Germline values: CDR1 DFQATT, CDR2 SNEGSKA (reference sequence). The J segment lost 5 bases and the V segment lost 2 bases, leaving 14 bases of the junction unmatched. CDR3 DNA: TGCAGTGCTAGAAAAACCGGACTAGCCGCCTTCCACAATGAGCAGTTCTTC. Translated: CSARKTGLAAFHNEQFF.

The chain uses TRBV12-3 or TRBV12-4 and TRBJ1-5; no reliable D call. There are 15 residues in the CDR3. With 3 bases removed from V and 3 bases from J, the gap between germline ends came to 12 bases. CDR3 amino acids: CASSFSRRDNQPQHF. Here the CDR3 DNA reads TGTGCCAGCAGTTTTTCCCGGCGTGACAATCAGCCCCAGCATTTT.

In this sample, this clonotype turned up many times. The genes are TRBV12-3 or TRBV12-4 and TRBJ2-2, with 13 bases that match TRBD2. V was clipped by 7 bases and J by 6 bases; unmatched bases: 5. The CDR3 loop spans 15 amino acids. CDR3 region: CASTPGLAGPGELFF. The CDR3 DNA follows: TGTGCCAGCACCCCGGGACTAGCGGGACCCGGGGAGCTGTTTTTT.

At least ten counts were recorded for this clonotype. V and J are TRBV20-1 and TRBJ2-2; D remains unclear. The CDR3 is 14 amino acids. The V gene's germline CDR1 is DFQATT and CDR2 SNEGSKA (reference sequence). V lost 3 bases and J lost 0, with 8 bases in between. The CDR3 region has the DNA TGCAGTGCTAGGTCACAAGCGAACACCGGGGAGCTGTTTTTT. Amino acids: CSARSQANTGELFF.

This clonotype occurred many times. CDR3 protein: CAVRGQGGEQYF. The CDR3 nucleotides read TGTGCCGTCCGGGGGCAGGGAGGCGAGCAGTACTTC. The rearrangement uses TRBV7-3 and TRBJ2-7, with D perhaps given as TRBD1 or TRBD2 (6 bases each). Germline values: CDR1 SGHTA, CDR2 FQGTGA. V was cut by 11 bases and J by 6 bases, with 17 bases left in between. The length of the CDR3 is 12 residues.

This clonotype was picked up many times. The chain uses TRBV29-1 and TRBJ1-5, with D maybe TRBD1 (5 bases). The length of the CDR3 is 13 residues. Trimming took off 4 bases at V and 11 bases at J, with 18 bases between the two ends. CDR1 and CDR2 from the germline V gene are SQVTM and ANQGSEA. In nucleotides, the CDR3 is TGCAGCGTTGTATGGGACTCCGAGGAGGCCCAGCATTTT. The encoded protein is CSVVWDSEEAQHF.

This clonotype was seen many times. The chain is built from TRBV20-1 and TRBJ2-7; 9 bases align to TRBD1. This CDR3 region has 15 residues. CDR1 DFQATT and CDR2 SNEGSKA come from the germline V gene (reference sequence). Unmatched junction bases numbered 10, after V lost 5 bases and J lost 2 bases. Here the CDR3 reads CSASKGDRETYEQYF. The CDR3, as DNA: TGCAGTGCTTCTAAGGGGGACAGGGAGACCTACGAGCAGTACTTC.

This clonotype was recorded at least ten times. The chain uses TRBV11-2 and TRBJ2-7; D is unclear. The V end lost 5 bases, the J end lost 4 bases, and 6 bases lay between the germline ends. This CDR3 spans 11 amino acids. The germline V gene encodes CDR1 SGHAT and CDR2 FQNNGV. The CDR3 nucleotides read TGTGCCAGCAGCCCTCGGTACGAGCAGTACTTC. This gives the protein CASSPRYEQYF.

This clonotype was counted many times. The rearrangement joins TRBV27 to TRBJ2-1; D gene uncertain. The germline V gene has CDR1 MNHEY and CDR2 SMNVEV (reference sequence). The ends were cut back, 4 bases at V and 0 bases at J, with 7 bases in the middle. The CDR3 has 14 residues. The CDR3 region is CASSWGSSYNEQFF. The CDR3 DNA follows: TGTGCCAGCAGTTGGGGTAGCTCCTACAATGAGCAGTTCTTC.

This clonotype was seen many times. The J gene is TRBJ2-3, the V gene TRBV7-9, with 8 bases aligning to TRBD2. The CDR3 runs to 17 residues. From germline, CDR1 is SEHNR and CDR2 FQNEAQ (reference sequence). After removal of 4 bases from V and 3 bases from J, the junction contained 12 bases not matched to a gene. The CDR3 loop is CASSSPTSVARTDTQYF. CDR3 nucleotides: TGTGCCAGCAGCTCTCCGACTAGCGTCGCGAGGACAGATACGCAGTATTTT.

This clonotype has at least ten counts. The chain uses TRBV7-2 and TRBJ1-2; no clear D gene. Germline CDR1 and CDR2: SGHTA and FQGNSA. This CDR3 has 12 residues. The V and J ends lost 3 bases and 4 bases respectively, with 6 bases between them. The CDR3 spells CASSLGVYGYTF. In DNA, the CDR3 is TGTGCCAGCAGCTTGGGTGTCTATGGCTACACCTTC.

V usage is TRBV30 and J usage is TRBJ2-5, with D possibly TRBD2 on 6 matching bases. This CDR3 is 11 amino acids long. Trimming left V 4 bases short and J 4 bases short, with 7 bases between. The germline CDR1 and CDR2 sequences are GTSNPN and SVGIG (reference sequence). The CDR3 coding sequence is TGTGCCTGGATGGGGGGAGAGACCCAGTACTTC. Its protein is CAWMGGETQYF.

Of note for this clonotype: A read error is possible here, since a much larger clone lies one base away. CDR3 region: CVSSSGTSGADTQYF. CDR3 in DNA: TGTGTCAGCAGCTCAGGGACTAGCGGGGCGGATACGCAGTATTTT. The V and J genes are TRBV9 and TRBJ2-3; 13 bases agree with TRBD2. Germline V gives CDR1 SGDLS, CDR2 YYNGEE. The CDR3 sequence is 15 residues long.

This clonotype was counted a few times. This chain connects TRBV20-1 to TRBJ2-3; D unresolved. This CDR3 region has 17 residues. V was clipped by 6 bases and J by 1 base, with 23 bases between them. Looked up from germline, CDR1 is DFQATT and CDR2 is SNEGSKA (reference sequence). CDR3 region: CSAALWASLWGTDTQYF. The CDR3 bases are TGCAGTGCCGCACTATGGGCTTCCCTTTGGGGCACAGATACGCAGTATTTT.

The table lists this clonotype with many counts. V usage is TRBV6-5 and J usage is TRBJ1-1; D not certain. This CDR3 comprises 12 residues. The V end lost 2 bases, the J end lost 7 bases, and 8 bases lay between the germline ends. Germline values: CDR1 MNHEY, CDR2 SVGAGI. CDR3 residues: CASSYNGDEAFF. The CDR3 DNA reads TGTGCCAGCAGTTACAACGGGGATGAAGCTTTCTTT.

This clonotype occurred many times. The chain couples TRBV28 to TRBJ1-2, with TRBD1 matching 7 bases. Germline-derived CDR1 and CDR2 are MDHEN and SYDVKM. J gave up 3 bases and V 5 bases, and 6 bases lay outside the gene matches. This CDR3 spans 14 amino acids. CDR3 protein: CASSLQQGYYGYTF. CDR3 DNA: TGTGCCAGCAGTCTACAACAGGGGTACTATGGCTACACCTTC.

This clonotype occurred many times. The chain employs TRBV7-8 and TRBJ1-5, with 11 bases matching TRBD1. Germline-derived CDR1 and CDR2 are SGHVS and FQNEAQ. V lost 3 bases to trimming and J lost 1 base; unmatched junction nucleotides: 2. This CDR3 has 16 amino acids. CDR3 nucleotide sequence: TGTGCCAGCAGCTTCCGGGACAGGGGGAGCAATCAGCCCCAGCATTTT. It specifies CASSFRDRGSNQPQHF. The full variable domain, rest sourced from reference TRBV7-8 and TRBJ1-5, is GAGVSQSPRYKVAKRGQDVALRCDPISGHVSLFWYQQALGQGPEFLTYFQNEAQLDKSGLPSDRFFAERPEGSVSTLKIQRTQQEDSAVYLCASSFRDRGSNQPQHFGDGTRLSIL.

This clonotype has ten or more counts. The J gene is TRBJ2-1, the V gene TRBV6-1; 9 bases map to TRBD1. V gave up 7 bases and J gave up 2 bases; unmatched junction bases: 3. The CDR3 is 14 amino acids. CDR1 is MNHNS, CDR2 SASEGT, per germline. CDR3 nucleotide sequence: TGTGCCAGCACCCGGGACAGGGCCTACAATGAGCAGTTCTTC. This codes for CASTRDRAYNEQFF.

This clonotype was detected many times. The chain has TRBV12-3 or TRBV12-4 and TRBJ2-3, with D tentatively TRBD2 (6 bases). The CDR3 loop spans 15 amino acids. V lost 7 bases to trimming and J lost 3 bases, with 17 bases between them. Written as DNA, the CDR3 is TGTGCCAGCAATATTGGGGGGATTAGTACAGATACGCAGTATTTT. As protein: CASNIGGISTDTQYF.

The rearrangement links TRBV28 to TRBJ2-7, with D unresolved. Germline V gene lookup returns CDR1 MDHEN and CDR2 SYDVKM. The CDR3 is 14 residues long. Trimming removed 3 bases from V and 7 bases from J, with 16 bases in between. CDR3 bases: TGTGCCAGCAGTTTTCCAGTCAGATCTGTAGAGCAGTACTTC. It codes for CASSFPVRSVEQYF. Combining the CDR3 with reference TRBV28 and TRBJ2-7 gives the whole variable domain DVKVTQSSRYLVKRTGEKVFLECVQDMDHENMFWYRQDPGLGLRLIYFSYDVKMKEKGDIPEGYSVSREKKERFSLILESASTNQTSMYLCASSFPVRSVEQYFGPGTRLTVT.

This clonotype was seen ten or more times. The chain carries TRBV3-1 and TRBJ1-5; D is unclear. CDR3 length: 15 amino acids. Germline CDR1 is LGHDT and CDR2 is YNNKEL (reference sequence). Deletions cut 1 base from V and 2 bases from J, with 9 bases between. CDR3 in DNA: TGTGCCAGCAGCCAAGGGATCCAAGGCAATCAGCCCCAGCATTTT. Its protein is CASSQGIQGNQPQHF.

In its sample, this clonotype was seen many times. The rearrangement joins TRBV20-1 to TRBJ1-2; 7 bases map to TRBD1. Germline V gene lookup returns CDR1 DFQATT and CDR2 SNEGSKA (reference sequence). The CDR3 is 14 amino acids. V gave up 3 bases and J gave up 7 bases; unmatched junction bases: 11. CDR3 nucleotide sequence: TGCAGTGCTAGGGACCACAGGGGATTAAGTGGCTACACCTTC. As protein: CSARDHRGLSGYTF.

This clonotype was seen ten or more times. V gene TRBV10-2 combines with J gene TRBJ2-7, with a weak D call TRBD1 (5 bases). Per germline, CDR1 WSHSY and CDR2 SAAADI. V was pared by 2 bases and J by 6 bases, with 5 bases between. This CDR3 has 11 residues. The CDR3 nucleotides read TGCGCCAGCAGTGAGGGGGCCGAGCAGTACTTC. Amino acid sequence: CASSEGAEQYF.

Ten or more counts support this clonotype. The chain couples TRBV12-3 or TRBV12-4 to TRBJ1-3, with no clear D. This CDR3 has 17 amino acids. V lost 0 bases to trimming and J lost 0 bases, with 12 bases between them. CDR3 nucleotide sequence: TGTGCCAGCAGTTTAGCCGCCAGAGTGGGCTCTGGAAACACCATATATTTT. Protein product: CASSLAARVGSGNTIYF.

The sample holds many counts of this clonotype. The chain couples TRBV6-1 to TRBJ2-7, with 9 bases fitting TRBD2. The junction had 18 bases not matched to a gene; V was cut back by 10 bases and J by 5 bases. Germline V CDR1 and CDR2: MNHNS, SASEGT. The CDR3 totals 16 residues. The CDR3 DNA reads as TGTGCCACCAATTACCGCTATAGCGGGAGCAACGACGAGCAGTACTTC. Translation gives CATNYRYSGSNDEQYF.

This clonotype occurred many times. The rearrangement joins TRBV6-1 to TRBJ1-5; D call uncertain. V lost 1 base, J lost 1 base, and 11 bases lay in between. The CDR3 sequence is 16 residues long. CDR1 MNHNS and CDR2 SASEGT come from the germline V gene. The CDR3 sequence is CASSEEPWVSNQPQHF. CDR3 bases: TGTGCCAGCAGTGAAGAACCGTGGGTGAGCAATCAGCCCCAGCATTTT.

The table lists this clonotype with many counts. The rearrangement uses TRBV7-9 and TRBJ2-5, with TRBD1 matching over 8 bases. This CDR3 contains 15 residues. The V and J ends lost 4 bases and 2 bases, in that order; junction bases with no gene match: 6. The germline V gene encodes CDR1 SEHNR and CDR2 FQNEAQ (reference sequence). For the CDR3, the DNA is TGTGCCAGCAGCTCGGACAGGGCCCTACAAGAGACCCAGTACTTC. Amino acid sequence: CASSSDRALQETQYF.

This clonotype has at least ten counts. The V call is TRBV20-1, the J call TRBJ2-4; 7 nucleotides line up with TRBD2. V lost 6 bases to trimming and J lost 1 base; unmatched junction nucleotides: 12. The CDR3 is made up of 16 amino acids. Per germline, CDR1 DFQATT and CDR2 SNEGSKA (reference sequence). The CDR3 nucleotides read TGCAGTGCCTTCCCAACGGGAGGAGGCGCCAAAAACATTCAGTACTTC. Translating gives CSAFPTGGGAKNIQYF.

This clonotype showed up just a few times. The rearrangement links TRBV7-9 to TRBJ1-2; the D gene is possibly TRBD1 (5 bases). The germline V and J ends were trimmed by 5 bases and 8 bases, with 9 bases remaining between them. Germline CDR1 is SEHNR and CDR2 is FQNEAQ (reference sequence). The CDR3 spans 11 residues. The CDR3: CASSIQVGYTF. For the CDR3, the DNA is TGTGCCAGCAGCATACAGGTCGGCTACACCTTC.

This clonotype has just a few counts. The chain combines TRBV25-1 with TRBJ2-3; 8 bases match TRBD2. Germline lookup yields CDR1 MGHDK and CDR2 SYGVNS. V was pared by 0 bases and J by 2 bases, with 10 bases of the junction left unmatched. The CDR3 length is 18 residues. CDR3 protein: CASSEYGWRGEDTDTQYF. CDR3 sequence (DNA): TGTGCCAGCAGTGAATATGGGTGGCGGGGGGAGGACACAGATACGCAGTATTTT. Supplemented by reference TRBV25-1 and TRBJ2-3, the full variable domain reads EADIYQTPRYLVIGTGKKITLECSQTMGHDKMYWYQQDPGMELHLIHYSYGVNSTEKGDLSSESTVSRIRTEHFPLTLESARPSHTSQYLCASSEYGWRGEDTDTQYFGPGTRLTVL.

This clonotype was seen ten or more times. In DNA, the CDR3 is TGTGCCAGCAGCCGGGTGGTGGGGCGGGGGGAACGGATTCAGTACTTC. This gives the protein CASSRVVGRGERIQYF. V is TRBV12-3 or TRBV12-4 and J is TRBJ2-4; TRBD2 matches at 8 bases. V dropped 6 bases and J dropped 10; count of bases not matched to a gene: 17. This CDR3 region has 16 residues.